This TCR beta chain was captured by sequencing in a study of cytomegalovirus exposure and HLA in healthy donors. Broader study findings: In vitro work confirmed that a few CMV-associated chains recognize CMV antigens.

This CDR3 contains 11 residues. Trimming stripped 0 bases from V and 11 bases from J, with 10 bases between. CDR1 and CDR2 (germline): DFQATT, SNEGSKA (reference sequence). Sequencing used immunoSEQ multiplex PCR; TCRdb keeps in-frame clones, though not all of them. The data hold approximately 220,000 clones, with about 83% observed a single time. A remark on this clone: Its specificity is unknown.

This clonotype was sampled from a man in his late teens or twenties in good health and CMV-seronegative. The chain employs TRBV20-1 and TRBJ1-1; D is ambiguous. Sequenced input: PBMCs. CDR3 loop: CSARDAPGAFF. For the CDR3, the DNA is TGCAGTGCTAGAGATGCACCCGGGGCTTTCTTT.